Listed here are 10 T cell receptor beta chains from one sample, sequenced in a study of OX40 agonist ivuxolimab in advanced cancers. The assay was immunoSEQ multiplex PCR, and TCRdb's table has in-frame clones only and misses some. The table records 35,000 to 50,000 clones, roughly 90% of them present only once. Material: CD4+ or CD8+ T cells sorted from blood, obtained in a trial of the OX40 agonist ivuxolimab. The receptors shown here come from an adult with an advanced solid tumor such as melanoma, head and neck, liver or kidney cancer.

As for this clone: Different DNA sequences within this sample yield the same CDR3. The gene calls are TRBV19 and TRBJ2-7, with D possibly being TRBD2 (5 bases). Trimming shortened V by 8 bases and J by 5 bases, and 22 bases separated the two germline ends. Germline values: CDR1 LNHDA, CDR2 SQIVND (reference sequence). The CDR3 is 15 amino acids. DNA of the CDR3: TGTGCCAGTGGTACTAGACATGGGCTAGGACACGAGCAGTACTTC. Its protein product is CASGTRHGLGHEQYF.

This rearrangement joins TRBV19 to TRBJ2-7, with D possibly called TRBD1 or TRBD2 (5 bases each). This CDR3 is built from 16 residues. The V gene lost 4 bases and the J gene lost 4 bases, with 20 bases spanning the gap. Germline-derived CDR1 and CDR2 are LNHDA and SQIVND (reference sequence). The CDR3: CASSTSGDGAKYEQYF. Here the CDR3 DNA reads TGTGCCAGTAGTACGTCTGGGGACGGCGCTAAGTACGAGCAGTACTTC.

The chain couples TRBV30 to TRBJ1-4, with TRBD1 matching over 7 bases. CDR1 GTSNPN and CDR2 SVGIG come from the germline V gene (reference sequence). V lost 5 bases, J lost 4 bases, and 7 bases stayed unmatched. The CDR3 contains 14 residues. The CDR3 DNA is TGTGCCTGGGAAAGGGGACAGAGTAATGAAAAACTGTTTTTT. It encodes CAWERGQSNEKLFF.

Comment on this clone: The junction does not match germline at one end; this may be a read error. V is TRBV10-3 and J is TRBJ2-1; possibly TRBD2 for D (5 bases). The CDR3 has 14 amino acids. Germline V gene lookup returns CDR1 ENHRY and CDR2 SYGVKD. The CDR3 coding sequence is TGTGCCACCCTACGGACTGGAATTTCGTATGAACAGTTCTTC. Its protein product is CATLRTGISYEQFF.

The chain combines TRBV9 with TRBJ2-7; D unresolved. CDR1 SGDLS and CDR2 YYNGEE come from the germline V gene. Trimming cost V 2 bases and J 0 bases, with 9 bases left between them. This CDR3 comprises 14 residues. As DNA, the CDR3 is TGTGCCAGCAGCGTTGCAGCCGACTCCTACGAGCAGTACTTC. The encoded protein is CASSVAADSYEQYF.

This chain links TRBV5-1 with TRBJ2-1, with D perhaps being TRBD1 or TRBD2 (7 bases each). V was clipped by 6 bases and J by 8 bases, with 21 bases between them. CDR1 and CDR2 from the germline V gene are SGHRS and YFSETQ. The length of the CDR3 is 15 residues. The CDR3 protein is CASIQVGGGVDEQFF. The CDR3 nucleotides are TGCGCCAGCATCCAGGTGGGAGGGGGCGTCGATGAGCAGTTCTTC.

CDR3 loop: CASSQGRPNTGELFF. DNA for the CDR3: TGTGCCAGCAGCCAGGGACGCCCGAACACCGGGGAGCTGTTTTTT. This sequence joins TRBV4-2 and TRBJ2-2; D tentatively reads TRBD1 or TRBD2 (5 bases each). Trimming stripped 3 bases from V and 0 bases from J, with 8 bases between. In germline, CDR1 is LGHNA, CDR2 YNFKEQ. The CDR3 has 15 amino acids.

This clone has only one observation. In DNA form, the CDR3 reads TGTGCCTGGAGGCGGGGGGATAGGGGGAGGACTGAAGCTTTCTTT. Its translation is CAWRRGDRGRTEAFF. The chain is built from TRBV30 and TRBJ1-1; D is possibly TRBD1 (6 bases). Trimming pared 3 bases from V and 5 bases from J, leaving 19 bases between. Germline CDR1 reads GTSNPN; CDR2 reads SVGIG (reference sequence). The CDR3 runs 15 residues. The full variable domain, completed using reference TRBV30 and TRBJ1-1, is SQTIHQWPATLVQPVGSPLSLECTVEGTSNPNLYWYRQAAGRGLQLLFYSVGIGQISSEVPQNLSASRPQDRQFILSSKKLLLSDSGFYLCAWRRGDRGRTEAFFGQGTRLTVV.

The chain uses TRBV5-4 and TRBJ2-2; weak D call: TRBD2 (6 bases). This CDR3 comprises 16 residues. Per the germline V gene, CDR1 is SGHNT and CDR2 is YYREEE (reference sequence). V lost 9 bases to trimming and J lost 0 bases, with 18 bases between them. CDR3 sequence reads: CATSWGGPANTGELFF. The CDR3 DNA follows: TGTGCCACCTCCTGGGGAGGACCCGCGAACACCGGGGAGCTGTTTTTT. Together with reference TRBV5-4 and TRBJ2-2, the CDR3 gives the full variable domain: ETGVTQSPTHLIKTRGQQVTLRCSSQSGHNTVSWYQQALGQGPQFIFQYYREEENGRGNFPPRFSGLQFPNYSSELNVNALELDDSALYLCATSWGGPANTGELFFGEGSRLTVL.

This clone was observed a few times. The CDR3 does not end in the conserved phenylalanine or tryptophan, so this is likely a read error. The DNA is left out, because the CDR3 cannot be placed on it with certainty; the CDR3 is given as TCRdb lists it. V and J are TRBV27 and TRBJ2-7; the table calls TRBD2, which could not be checked here. The CDR3 extends over 8 residues, inclusive of both ends. Germline values: CDR1 MNHEY, CDR2 SMNVEV (reference sequence). The CDR3 here is CASNPTSP.